A selection of T cell receptor beta chains follows, all from one sample in a study of blood T cell repertoires in COVID-19. Sequencing was performed with immunoSEQ multiplex PCR; in TCRdb, only in-frame clones are kept and a portion is missing. The sample lists a few hundred thousand clones, roughly 91% occurring once. Sequenced input: PBMCs or T cells enriched from blood (not recorded which). The receptor source for this set is a woman in her 30s who had recovered from COVID-19. Both conserved end residues are part of each CDR3.

v_call: TRBV7-2; cdr3_aa: CASKRASGSSYEQYF
v_call: TRBV12-3/TRBV12-4; cdr3_aa: CASSYETGLDLFF
v_call: TRBV2; cdr3_aa: CARNRDRGSVAF
v_call: TRBV4-3; cdr3_aa: CASSQDGRGFGDRAEKLFF
v_call: TRBV7-2; cdr3_aa: CASSLYGTQETQYF
v_call: TRBV5-1; cdr3_aa: CASSLEGRDYGYTF
v_call: TRBV6-5; cdr3_aa: CASSASRGTGELFF
v_call: TRBV11-2; cdr3_aa: CASSTKQTTSGNTIYF
v_call: TRBV7-2; cdr3_aa: CASSLTVNSNQPQHF
v_call: TRBV3-1/TRBV3-2; cdr3_aa: CATSDGVGNYGYTF
v_call: TRBV7-8; cdr3_aa: CASSSQGANSPLHF
v_call: TRBV5-8; cdr3_aa: CATRLTGSYEQYF
v_call: TRBV11-2; cdr3_aa: CASSLPYGGRRWTGELFF
v_call: TRBV6-5; cdr3_aa: CASSPGDTQYF
v_call: TRBV12-5; cdr3_aa: CASGQGLAGAGEQYF
v_call: TRBV24-1; cdr3_aa: CATSDLYSGRDYNEQFF
v_call: TRBV11-2; cdr3_aa: CASSRGRGISTGNTIYF
v_call: TRBV11-2; cdr3_aa: CASSLDRDQPQHF
v_call: TRBV28; cdr3_aa: CASSLGGIWGYNEQFF
v_call: TRBV7-2; cdr3_aa: CASSLWGQADNSPLHF
v_call: TRBV4-1; cdr3_aa: CASSNGRPLGNEKLFF
v_call: TRBV29-1; cdr3_aa: CSVETNTHYGYTF
v_call: TRBV28; cdr3_aa: CASRSGQTRIYEQYF
v_call: TRBV7-8; cdr3_aa: CASSPDSGWSYNEQFF
v_call: TRBV19; cdr3_aa: CASSDGLTHYEQYF
v_call: TRBV6-1; cdr3_aa: CASSEFEGDRNYNEQFF
v_call: TRBV2; cdr3_aa: CASSEDSFFGNTIYF
v_call: TRBV4-3; cdr3_aa: CASSQGAGGSRETQYF
v_call: TRBV15; cdr3_aa: CATSHDRGYNEQFF
v_call: TRBV24-1; cdr3_aa: CATSDLRTQRTGELFF
v_call: TRBV29-1; cdr3_aa: CSVVGQGATYEQYF
v_call: TRBV29-1; cdr3_aa: CSVGTGKGAEAFF
v_call: TRBV3-1/TRBV3-2; cdr3_aa: CASSQEGRTEAFF
v_call: TRBV25-1; cdr3_aa: CASGPNWGALNTEAFF
v_call: TRBV2; cdr3_aa: CASSYPSGSLKTQYF
v_call: TRBV6-1; cdr3_aa: CASSDHTRQETQYF
v_call: TRBV6-5; cdr3_aa: CASSPLQLNEKLFF
v_call: TRBV25-1; cdr3_aa: CATNLAGAANEQFF
v_call: TRBV6-5; cdr3_aa: CASSQSQGLAFF
v_call: TRBV5-4; cdr3_aa: CASTRGTGHGYTF
v_call: TRBV2; cdr3_aa: CASSGVRGRNQPQHF
v_call: TRBV29-1; cdr3_aa: CSVERGHGELFF
v_call: TRBV4-1; cdr3_aa: CASSPARRDHYGYTF
v_call: TRBV7-8; cdr3_aa: CASSLPTGDYEQYF
v_call: TRBV6-5; cdr3_aa: CASSYFGTREDTQYF
v_call: TRBV3-1/TRBV3-2; cdr3_aa: CASSQDKWLAGLQETQYF
v_call: TRBV9; cdr3_aa: CASSVDPGGLGLRDEQFF
v_call: TRBV6-5; cdr3_aa: CASSYRTSGAYNEQFF
v_call: TRBV6-5; cdr3_aa: CASKRTASNQPQHF
v_call: TRBV5-4; cdr3_aa: CASSLGTSGLTNTQYF
v_call: TRBV29-1; cdr3_aa: CSVKRQANTGELFF
v_call: TRBV3-1/TRBV3-2; cdr3_aa: CATERTGTYEQYF
v_call: TRBV14; cdr3_aa: CASSPWTSGSYEQFF
v_call: TRBV25-1; cdr3_aa: CASSEYGGTTEAFF
v_call: TRBV6-2/TRBV6-3; cdr3_aa: CASSYPRPGQVNTEAFF
v_call: TRBV3-1/TRBV3-2; cdr3_aa: CASSDNPGGAGGHREQYF
v_call: TRBV7-6; cdr3_aa: CASSLSGQLNTEAFF
v_call: TRBV3-1/TRBV3-2; cdr3_aa: CASSPGLSPYNEQFF
v_call: TRBV13; cdr3_aa: CASSLVASGNSYEQYF
v_call: TRBV25-1; cdr3_aa: CASSEAKNRMGREKLFF